The 15 T cell receptor beta chains reported below all come from one sample, sequenced in a study of blood T cell repertoires in COVID-19. This table comes from immunoSEQ multiplex PCR, and its TCRdb copy is limited to in-frame clones, with some not included. Altogether fewer than 150,000 clones are present, more than 75% being singletons, with the ten largest covering over 3.5%. The sample comprised peripheral blood. The source is a woman aged 55-70 years with acute or convalescent COVID-19.

The chain combines TRBV30 with TRBJ1-5; D perhaps matches TRBD1 (6 bases). This CDR3 is 13 amino acids long. Germline values: CDR1 GTSNPN, CDR2 SVGIG (reference sequence). Trimming removed 2 bases at V and 5 bases at J, with 10 bases between. The CDR3 region has the DNA TGTGCCTGGAGTCCACAGGGAGATCAGCCCCAGCATTTT. Protein product: CAWSPQGDQPQHF.

Only a few counts were recorded for this clone. The chain couples TRBV3-1 (or the pseudogene TRBV3-2) to TRBJ1-5; 7 bases match TRBD1. The CDR3 consists of 18 residues. Per germline, CDR1 LGHDT and CDR2 YNNKEL (reference sequence). J gave up 6 bases and V 1 base, and 15 bases lay outside the gene matches. The CDR3 reads CASSQGYRGYFLGQPQHF. CDR3 bases: TGTGCCAGCAGCCAAGGTTACAGGGGTTATTTCCTTGGTCAGCCCCAGCATTTT.

J is TRBJ2-7 and V is TRBV2; TRBD1 matches at 7 bases. The junction had 10 bases not matched to a gene; V was cut back by 5 bases and J by 3 bases. Germline-derived CDR1 and CDR2 are SNHLY and FYNNEI. This CDR3 is built from 15 residues. The CDR3 is CASSRFTGASYEQYF. The CDR3 DNA reads TGTGCCAGCAGTCGATTTACAGGGGCTAGCTACGAGCAGTACTTC.

This chain connects TRBV30 to TRBJ2-1, with unresolved D. Trimming left V 3 bases short and J 0 bases short, with 9 bases between. Germline V gene sequence: CDR1 GTSNPN, CDR2 SVGIG (reference sequence). The CDR3 runs 14 residues. The CDR3 loop is CAWRELSSYNEQFF. The CDR3 bases are TGTGCCTGGAGGGAGCTGAGCTCCTACAATGAGCAGTTCTTC.

The CDR3 region has the DNA TGCGCCAGCAGCTTGCTACTGACAGGGGAGAACACCGGGGAGCTGTTTTTT. It yields the protein CASSLLLTGENTGELFF. The chain is built from TRBV5-1 and TRBJ2-2; 8 bases align to TRBD1. With V trimmed by 1 base and J by 1 base, 6 bases remained unmatched. Germline CDR1 is SGHRS and CDR2 is YFSETQ. This CDR3 is 17 amino acids long.

Written as DNA, the CDR3 is TGTGCCAGCAGCTCGGGCCTGCGGGATGGCTACACCTTC. Its protein is CASSSGLRDGYTF. The V gene is TRBV5-4, the J gene TRBJ1-2, with D uncertain. The CDR3 covers 13 residues. V lost 3 bases to trimming and J lost 6 bases, with 12 bases between them. Germline-derived CDR1 and CDR2 are SGHNT and YYREEE (reference sequence).

The V call is TRBV10-3, the J call TRBJ1-3, with TRBD1 as a possible D gene (6 bases). Trimming stripped 6 bases from V and 2 bases from J, with 14 bases between. There are 15 residues in the CDR3. Germline CDR1 reads ENHRY; CDR2 reads SYGVKD. The CDR3 loop reads CAIRPGQGTGNTIYF. Written as DNA, the CDR3 is TGTGCCATCAGACCGGGACAAGGAACTGGAAACACCATATATTTT.

This clone was found once. The chain is built from TRBV5-1 and TRBJ2-3; D is unresolved. The V and J ends lost 0 bases and 0 bases respectively, with 5 bases between them. Germline V gives CDR1 SGHRS, CDR2 YFSETQ. CDR3 size: 14 residues. CDR3 in amino acids: CASSLAQSTDTQYF. CDR3 DNA: TGCGCCAGCAGCTTGGCCCAAAGCACAGATACGCAGTATTTT. The variable domain in full, completed from reference TRBV5-1 and TRBJ2-3, reads KAGVTQTPRYLIKTRGQQVTLSCSPISGHRSVSWYQQTPGQGLQFLFEYFSETQRNKGNFPGRFSGRQFSNSRSEMNVSTLELGDSALYLCASSLAQSTDTQYFGPGTRLTVL.

V gene TRBV28 combines with J gene TRBJ1-5, with D maybe TRBD1 (5 bases). The V and J ends lost 6 bases and 3 bases respectively, with 21 bases between them. The CDR3 totals 17 residues. The germline CDR1 and CDR2 sequences are MDHEN and SYDVKM. CDR3 nucleotides: TGTGCCAGCAGACCACTCTCTGGGGGGGAGAACAATCAGCCCCAGCATTTT. It specifies CASRPLSGGENNQPQHF.

This chain links TRBV5-4 with TRBJ1-6, with 9 bases matching TRBD1. Germline V lookup: CDR1 SGHNT, CDR2 YYREEE (reference sequence). The CDR3 loop spans 16 amino acids. V lost 4 bases and J lost 7; bases outside the gene matches: 9. The chain's CDR3 is CASSLGQGESNSPLHF. Here the CDR3 DNA reads TGTGCCAGCAGCCTGGGACAGGGCGAGAGCAATTCACCCCTCCACTTT.

The chain joins TRBV6-5 to TRBJ2-3; 15 bases align to TRBD2. CDR3 length: 15 amino acids. Germline trimming cut 6 bases from V and 7 bases from J; bases unmatched to any gene: 5. Germline loops: CDR1 MNHEY, CDR2 SVGAGI. CDR3 sequence: CASSQGLAGGNTQYF. CDR3 coding DNA: TGTGCCAGCAGCCAGGGACTAGCGGGAGGAAATACGCAGTATTTT.

The chain joins TRBV28 to TRBJ2-7; a weak D match, TRBD1 (5 bases). The CDR3 consists of 11 residues. The V gene's germline CDR1 is MDHEN and CDR2 SYDVKM. Trimming took 4 bases from V and 5 from J, leaving 6 bases between them. CDR3 amino acids: CASSSTDEQYV. The DNA for the CDR3 is TGTGCCAGCAGTTCGACAGACGAGCAGTACGTC.

This chain connects TRBV12-5 to TRBJ1-2, with 8 bases that match TRBD1. This CDR3 contains 14 residues. Germline V gives CDR1 LGHNT, CDR2 FRNRAP. The junction had 5 bases not matched to a gene; V was cut back by 7 bases and J by 1 base. The CDR3 is CASAPDRGNYGYTF. The DNA for the CDR3 is TGTGCTAGTGCCCCCGACAGGGGTAACTATGGCTACACCTTC. The full variable domain, with the rest looked up from reference TRBV12-5 and TRBJ1-2, is DARVTQTPRHKVTEMGQEVTMRCQPILGHNTVFWYRQTMMQGLELLAYFRNRAPLDDSGMPKDRFSAEMPDATLATLKIQPSEPRDSAVYFCASAPDRGNYGYTFGSGTRLTVV.

The chain links TRBV29-1 to TRBJ1-2; 7 bases map to TRBD1. Germline loops: CDR1 SQVTM, CDR2 ANQGSEA. CDR3 length equals 13 residues. The J segment lost 4 bases and the V segment lost 6 bases, leaving 8 bases of the junction unmatched. The CDR3 loop reads CSVGRRGTYGYTF. The CDR3 nucleotides are TGCAGCGTAGGCCGCAGGGGGACCTATGGCTACACCTTC.

The chain carries TRBV6-5 and TRBJ1-3; 9 positions agree with TRBD1. Looked up from germline, CDR1 is MNHEY and CDR2 is SVGAGI. After removal of 6 bases from V and 3 bases from J, the junction contained 6 bases not matched to a gene. CDR3 length: 15 amino acids. CDR3 residues: CASRSGTGNGNTIYF. The CDR3 bases are TGTGCCAGCAGGTCCGGGACAGGGAATGGAAACACCATATATTTT.